Each of the 14 T cell receptor beta chains below was sequenced from the same sample in a study of human T cells and chemical hapten exposure (dated by TCRdb to the early 2020s). Interpreted using the paper, the time point label stands for: pre-sensitization, week 0. The treatment or condition label, read with the paper, signifies: therapeutic diphenylcyclopropenone sensitization with weekly scalp DPC. Library creation used RACE. Sequenced on a NextSeq 500. TCRdb trimmed the raw reads at Q25, called clones with MiXCR and kept productive beta chains. One record per CDR3 amino acid sequence lists the most common genes and DNA. The table for this sample lists roughly 100,000 distinct CDR3 sequences; about a tenth of them were counted only once. The top ten hold more than 2.5% of the sample. The starting material was whole blood, obtained in connection with sensitization to the hapten diphenylcyclopropenone (DPC). The receptors derive from a woman in her sixties with alopecia areata. Some clones in this sample may be carry-over from other donors' samples.

The V gene is TRBV30, the J gene TRBJ2-3; a possible D gene is TRBD2 (5 bases). The CDR3 runs 13 residues. The ends were cut back, 2 bases at V and 3 bases at J, with 9 bases in the middle. The germline V gene encodes CDR1 GTSNPN and CDR2 SVGIG (reference sequence). Written as DNA, the CDR3 is TGTGCCTGGAGTCAGGCGGGTACAGATACGCAGTATTTT. It yields the protein CAWSQAGTDTQYF.

The table lists this clonotype with a few counts. This chain uses TRBV7-2 with TRBJ1-6; 10 bases map to TRBD1. The CDR3 loop spans 16 amino acids. Germline V gene data show CDR1 as SGHTA and CDR2 as FQGNSA. V lost 5 bases to trimming and J lost 5 bases; unmatched junction nucleotides: 6. The CDR3 DNA follows: TGTGCCAGCAGCCAGGACAGGGGGGTCAATAATTCACCCCTCCACTTT. Translation gives CASSQDRGVNNSPLHF.

In its sample, this clonotype was seen many times. This chain uses TRBV7-6 with TRBJ2-2; D could derive from TRBD1 or TRBD2 (6 bases each). The CDR3 consists of 17 residues. Trimming took 0 bases from V and 7 from J, leaving 18 bases between them. Germline CDR1 and CDR2: SGHVS and FNYEAQ. The chain's CDR3 is CASSLAPPGASFGELFF. CDR3 nucleotide sequence: TGTGCCAGCAGCTTAGCCCCCCCGGGGGCCTCCTTCGGGGAGCTGTTTTTT.

The chain joins TRBV11-2 to TRBJ2-7; D is undetermined. Between the trimmed V and J ends, which lost 1 base and 1 base, there was a span of 11 bases. The CDR3 length is 15 residues. Germline V CDR1 and CDR2: SGHAT, FQNNGV. CDR3: CASSLGMRASYEQYF. In DNA, the CDR3 is TGTGCCAGCAGCTTAGGGATGAGAGCGTCCTACGAGCAGTACTTC.

This clonotype has at least ten counts. The chain combines TRBV19 with TRBJ1-5, with D possibly TRBD1 on 6 matching bases. V was trimmed by 1 base and J by 4 bases, leaving 17 bases between them. The length of the CDR3 is 17 residues. Per germline, CDR1 LNHDA and CDR2 SQIVND (reference sequence). In DNA, the CDR3 is TGTGCCAGTAGTATAGGCCAACAGGGCTTGCAGAATCAGCCCCAGCATTTT. This translates into CASSIGQQGLQNQPQHF.

The rearrangement uses TRBV7-9 and TRBJ2-6; D is possibly TRBD2 (6 bases). This CDR3 comprises 14 residues. Germline values: CDR1 SEHNR, CDR2 FQNEAQ (reference sequence). With 11 bases removed from V and 0 bases from J, the gap between germline ends came to 11 bases. The CDR3: CAAGKSSGANVLTF. The CDR3 DNA reads TGTGCCGCGGGGAAAAGCTCTGGGGCCAACGTCCTGACTTTC.

This rearrangement joins TRBV3-1 to TRBJ2-4; D uncertain. Germline lookup yields CDR1 LGHDT and CDR2 YNNKEL (reference sequence). The V end lost 4 bases, the J end lost 7 bases, and 11 bases lay between the germline ends. This CDR3 has 13 residues. Here the CDR3 reads CASSRKPVNIQYF. The CDR3 DNA is TGTGCCAGCAGCCGCAAACCGGTTAACATTCAGTACTTC.

Worth noting for this clonotype: Compared with germline, one end of the junction differs, possibly owing to a read error. This rearrangement joins TRBV2 to TRBJ2-5, with 9 bases that match TRBD1. Germline V lookup: CDR1 SNHLY, CDR2 FYNNEI. This CDR3 region has 14 residues. The CDR3 region is CVSNKDRGKETQYF. In DNA, the CDR3 is TGTGTCAGCAATAAGGACAGGGGAAAAGAGACCCAGTACTTC.

Ten or more counts support this clonotype. The V and J genes are TRBV18 and TRBJ1-1, with D unclear. The ends were cut back, 2 bases at V and 6 bases at J, with 10 bases in the middle. This CDR3 is built from 13 residues. Germline CDR1 KGHSH, CDR2 LQKENI. The CDR3 protein is CASSPWGSAEAFF. CDR3 bases: TGTGCCAGCTCACCATGGGGAAGCGCTGAAGCTTTCTTT.

The genes are TRBV3-1 and TRBJ1-2; 7 positions match TRBD1. V lost 4 bases, J lost 4 bases, and 6 bases stayed unmatched. This CDR3 is 14 amino acids long. The germline V gene has CDR1 LGHDT and CDR2 YNNKEL (reference sequence). As DNA, the CDR3 is TGTGCCAGCAGCCCGGTGACAGGGATCTATGGCTACACCTTC. Protein: CASSPVTGIYGYTF.

In its sample, this clonotype was seen many times. V usage is TRBV6-6 and J usage is TRBJ2-5; D is perhaps TRBD1 (6 bases). CDR1 and CDR2 (germline): MNHNY, SVGAGI (reference sequence). Trimming took 2 bases from V and 1 from J, leaving 11 bases between them. The CDR3 is 15 residues long. The CDR3 nucleotides read TGTGCCAGCAGTTACAGTGGACAGCCCCAAGAGACCCAGTACTTC. The encoded protein is CASSYSGQPQETQYF.

This clonotype has ten or more counts. The V call is TRBV30, the J call TRBJ1-5, with D possibly matching TRBD1 (6 bases). This CDR3 contains 17 residues. V was shortened by 2 bases and J by 1 base, with 18 bases between the two germline ends. The germline CDR1 and CDR2 sequences are GTSNPN and SVGIG (reference sequence). In DNA form, the CDR3 reads TGTGCCTGGAGTCTAGGGTATGGGGGCTCAAGCAATCAGCCCCAGCATTTT. The encoded protein is CAWSLGYGGSSNQPQHF.

The V and J genes are TRBV30 and TRBJ1-2; D might be TRBD1 (5 bases). Trimming removed 1 base from V and 4 bases from J, with 10 bases in between. In germline, CDR1 is GTSNPN, CDR2 SVGIG (reference sequence). This CDR3 has 13 amino acids. The CDR3 reads CAWSASGGYGYTF. The CDR3, as DNA: TGTGCCTGGAGTGCGTCCGGGGGCTATGGCTACACCTTC.

As to this clonotype: This may stem from a read error, because a much larger clone lies one nucleotide away. This rearrangement joins TRBV27 to TRBJ1-1; TRBD1 aligns across 8 bases. Germline V gene data show CDR1 as MNHEY and CDR2 as SMNVEV (reference sequence). The CDR3 is 12 amino acids. The DNA for the CDR3 is TGTGCCTGCAGTCCCGGACAGGGTGAAGCTTTCTTT. Its translation: CACSPGQGEAFF.